A selection of T cell receptor beta chains follows, all from one sample in a study of T cells in Graves' hyperthyroidism and ophthalmopathy. Each CDR3 protein gets one entry after TCRdb re-called the multiplex PCR reads with MiXCR. Here the sample spans over 300,000 distinct CDR3 sequences, roughly 14% being singletons. The sample consisted of blood. These receptors were taken from an older woman with Graves' hyperthyroidism. Each CDR3 is given with its conserved first and last residue. The order of the fields is J gene, V gene, CDR3 protein.

>TRBJ2-7|TRBV4-2
CASSQAGQGTYEQYF
>TRBJ2-1|TRBV7-2
CASSLAGSVQFF
>TRBJ2-1|TRBV27
CASSYLGDRAKNEQFF
>TRBJ1-6|TRBV9
CASSVAGTANSPLHF
>TRBJ2-7|TRBV6-1
CASSGLVEQYF
>TRBJ1-2|TRBV27
CASSLSPRFIYGYTF
>TRBJ2-7|TRBV20-1
CSASWGSDDEQYF
>TRBJ2-7|TRBV4-1
CASSQVVGRAYEQYF
>TRBJ2-1|TRBV7-9
CASSLSTLRGAYNEQFF
>TRBJ1-2|TRBV28
CASSLWGRGYGYTF
>TRBJ2-7|TRBV20-1
CSARPDDNRGGEQYF
>TRBJ1-2|TRBV7-2
CASSLVGTGDYGYTF
>TRBJ2-5|TRBV5-1
CASSLGLTGDQETQYF
>TRBJ2-1|TRBV2
CASGLAASYNEQFF
>TRBJ2-3|TRBV9
CASSVTLGDSGSRSTDTQYF
>TRBJ2-7|TRBV12-3/TRBV12-4
CASTEGGEQYF
>TRBJ2-5|TRBV6-1
CASSVILETQYF
>TRBJ2-3|TRBV18
CASSPRGSSTDTQYF
>TRBJ2-1|TRBV18
CASVSSDGLNEQFF
>TRBJ2-7|TRBV5-1
CASSLGPSLAGRSYEQYF
>TRBJ2-7|TRBV3-1
CASSWDYLGTYEQYF
>TRBJ2-3|TRBV11-2
CASSWGRLAGRTDTQYF
>TRBJ1-4|TRBV3-1
CASSQGEVAGRISGDEKLFF
>TRBJ2-3|TRBV11-2
CASSLDPPGRLTDTQYF
>TRBJ2-1|TRBV12-3/TRBV12-4
CASSFGTSGYDEQFF
>TRBJ2-1|TRBV6-1
CASTRDSYNEQFF
>TRBJ2-3|TRBV30
CAWSDGLTDTQYF
>TRBJ2-3|TRBV19
CASSITSGYTDTQYF
>TRBJ2-5|TRBV28
CASSIAGAGGNQYF
>TRBJ1-6|TRBV20-1
CSARAVNLNSPLHF
>TRBJ2-7|TRBV11-2
CASSLRLAGPYEQYF
>TRBJ1-2|TRBV30
CAWSVAGRTYGYTF
>TRBJ2-5|TRBV18
CASSSQGFEETQYF
>TRBJ1-1|TRBV7-9
CASSLGVYGAFF
>TRBJ2-7|TRBV3-1
CASSLLRGYEQYF
>TRBJ2-1|TRBV5-1
CASSFLYNEQFF
>TRBJ2-1|TRBV7-9
CASSSLTGGGYNEQFF
>TRBJ1-1|TRBV18
CASSTGQGMFTEAFF
>TRBJ1-4|TRBV28
CASIGGRSEKLFF
>TRBJ1-5|TRBV30
CAWSGDRVIQPQHF
>TRBJ2-7|TRBV2
CASVPGGGISYEQYF
>TRBJ2-7|TRBV29-1
CSVPVGTQQYF
>TRBJ2-3|TRBV7-7
CASSLRLAGGPGADTQYF